The next 20 T cell receptor beta chains were all read from a single sample in a study of low-dose radiotherapy and immunotherapy resistance in tumors. Time point described: before trial treatment. Primers targeting TRAV and TRBV primed first-strand cDNA, covering alpha and beta chains. The TCRs were subjected to amplification over approximately 20 PCR cycles employing a constant-region primer in conjunction with a V-primer adapter. TCRdb re-derived calls from the reads in MiXCR, one entry per CDR3 protein. The table lists over 65,000 distinct CDR3 sequences, over 15% of them singletons. The sample consisted of PBMCs, taken before treatment. The source is a male donor with prostate cancer.

This clonotype was seen at least ten times. The gene calls are TRBV15 and TRBJ2-2, with 7 bases fitting TRBD1. Germline values: CDR1 LNHNV, CDR2 YYDKDF (reference sequence). The CDR3 consists of 17 residues. The trim removed 2 bases at V and 0 bases at J, leaving 6 bases unmatched. The CDR3 reads CATSRTIGTANTGELFF. CDR3 DNA: TGTGCCACCAGCAGAACCATCGGGACAGCGAACACCGGGGAGCTGTTTTTT.

The J gene is TRBJ2-7, the V gene TRBV2, with 7 bases aligning to TRBD1. The V gene's germline CDR1 is SNHLY and CDR2 FYNNEI. The CDR3 is 16 amino acids. Losses at the gene ends were 8 bases for V and 1 base for J; bases not matched to a gene: 14. DNA for the CDR3: TGTGCCAGCGTTGGTATCCTAAGGGGGCGGTCCTACGAGCAGTACTTC. It specifies CASVGILRGRSYEQYF.

This clonotype was detected many times. The V gene is TRBV7-6, the J gene TRBJ1-3; D not resolved. Trimming cost V 5 bases and J 3 bases, with 17 bases left between them. The CDR3 extends over 16 amino acids. CDR1 SGHVS and CDR2 FNYEAQ come from the germline V gene. This CDR3 reads CASSPQPGNHGNTIYF. The CDR3 DNA reads as TGTGCCAGCAGCCCCCAGCCGGGGAATCATGGAAACACCATATATTTT.

In this sample, this clonotype turned up many times. The chain couples TRBV19 to TRBJ1-3, with D unresolved. Germline CDR1 is LNHDA and CDR2 is SQIVND (reference sequence). CDR3 length: 16 residues. The ends were cut back, 5 bases at V and 3 bases at J, with 17 bases in the middle. The CDR3 loop reads CASSALPGDFGNTIYF. Here the CDR3 DNA reads TGTGCCAGTAGTGCTCTACCGGGAGACTTTGGAAACACCATATATTTT.

This clonotype has at least ten counts. This rearrangement joins TRBV30 to TRBJ1-2, with TRBD1 identical over 8 bases. The CDR3 sequence is 12 residues long. CDR1 is GTSNPN and CDR2 is SVGIG in the germline V gene (reference sequence). V lost 7 bases to trimming and J lost 0 bases; unmatched junction nucleotides: 1. The CDR3 DNA reads as TGTGCCTTACAGGGGGCTAACTATGGCTACACCTTC. Its translation is CALQGANYGYTF.

This clonotype was seen ten or more times. V is TRBV6-6 and J is TRBJ2-4, with unresolved D. The germline V gene encodes CDR1 MNHNY and CDR2 SVGAGI (reference sequence). V was pared by 2 bases and J by 6 bases, with 8 bases between. The CDR3 loop spans 13 amino acids. The CDR3 loop is CASSYTDSNIQYF. The DNA for the CDR3 is TGTGCCAGCAGTTACACAGATTCAAACATTCAGTACTTC.

This clonotype was recorded many times. The chain employs TRBV30 and TRBJ2-2, with D perhaps matching TRBD1 or TRBD2 (5 bases each). The V end was cut by 3 bases, the J end by 3 bases, with 20 bases between. This CDR3 spans 17 amino acids. Germline V gene data show CDR1 as GTSNPN and CDR2 as SVGIG (reference sequence). The CDR3 DNA reads as TGTGCCTGGAGCGCAAACCGGGACCTACTTTACACCGGGGAGCTGTTTTTT. Amino acids: CAWSANRDLLYTGELFF.

This rearrangement joins TRBV30 to TRBJ2-1; D gene unclear. The CDR3 has 11 residues. Germline V CDR1 and CDR2: GTSNPN, SVGIG (reference sequence). V lost 4 bases and J lost 4, with 5 bases in between. The CDR3 nucleotides read TGTGCCTGGAACCATTACAATGAGCAGTTCTTC. Translating it yields CAWNHYNEQFF.

This clonotype was seen at least ten times. This sequence joins TRBV19 and TRBJ1-5; TRBD1 might be the D (5 bases). V lost 5 bases, J lost 6 bases, and 20 bases lay in between. CDR1 is LNHDA and CDR2 is SQIVND in the germline V gene (reference sequence). The length of the CDR3 is 16 residues. CDR3 residues: CASSSNPGTSGQPQHF. The CDR3 region has the DNA TGTGCCAGTAGTTCAAACCCCGGGACCTCTGGTCAGCCCCAGCATTTT.

This clonotype was observed a handful of times. V is TRBV18 and J is TRBJ1-5; tentatively, D is TRBD1 (5 bases). CDR1 is KGHSH, CDR2 LQKENI, per germline. The CDR3 runs 15 residues. Trimming removed 2 bases at V and 0 bases at J, with 8 bases between. The CDR3 DNA is TGTGCCAGCTCACCAGGGGGGTATAGCAATCAGCCCCAGCATTTT. Amino acids: CASSPGGYSNQPQHF.

J is TRBJ2-7 and V is TRBV19; 9 positions match TRBD1. The CDR3 has 15 residues. V was pared by 5 bases and J by 3 bases, with 8 bases of the junction left unmatched. CDR1 and CDR2 (germline): LNHDA, SQIVND (reference sequence). For the CDR3, the DNA is TGTGCCAGTAGTGGGAGACAGGGGGGAGGCTACGAGCAGTACTTC. Translation: CASSGRQGGGYEQYF.

This clonotype was found many times. The CDR3 DNA sequence: TGTGCCAGCAGCCAAGTGGGTGGGAACACTGAAGCTTTCTTT. Translation: CASSQVGGNTEAFF. The rearrangement joins TRBV4-2 to TRBJ1-1; D is undetermined. V lost 1 base to trimming and J lost 1 base, with 7 bases between them. The CDR3 spans 14 residues. Germline-derived CDR1 and CDR2 are LGHNA and YNFKEQ.

This clonotype appeared many times. The chain joins TRBV3-1 to TRBJ1-3; the D is unclear. The CDR3 runs 15 residues. Trimming removed 1 base from V and 2 bases from J, with 9 bases in between. Germline V gives CDR1 LGHDT, CDR2 YNNKEL (reference sequence). The CDR3, as DNA: TGTGCCAGCAGCCAAGGTGCAGGAGCTGGAAACACCATATATTTT. It codes for CASSQGAGAGNTIYF. Combining the CDR3 with reference TRBV3-1 and TRBJ1-3 gives the whole variable domain DTAVSQTPKYLVTQMGNDKSIKCEQNLGHDTMYWYKQDSKKFLKIMFSYNNKELIINETVPNRFSPKSPDKAHLNLHINSLELGDSAVYFCASSQGAGAGNTIYFGEGSWLTVV.

This clonotype was observed many times. The V and J genes are TRBV9 and TRBJ2-3; tentative D call: TRBD1 (7 bases). The CDR3 has 17 residues. V dropped 10 bases and J dropped 4 bases, with 28 bases sitting between them. Looked up from germline, CDR1 is SGDLS and CDR2 is YYNGEE. The CDR3, as DNA: TGTGCCTGCCGGAGGGGTAGACCACCCCAGGGGGCAGATACGCAGTATTTT. It specifies CACRRGRPPQGADTQYF.

This clonotype was counted many times. The rearrangement joins TRBV12-3 or TRBV12-4 to TRBJ2-5; no clear D. Trimming pared 3 bases from V and 5 bases from J, leaving 19 bases between. This CDR3 has 16 residues. Here the CDR3 reads CASSLLWVDSGETQYF. Written as DNA, the CDR3 is TGTGCCAGCAGTTTGTTATGGGTAGACTCCGGTGAGACCCAGTACTTC.

At least ten counts were recorded for this clonotype. The genes are TRBV25-1 and TRBJ2-3; TRBD2 aligns across 11 bases. The ends lost 4 bases at V and 4 bases at J; junction bases unmatched: 10. CDR3 length equals 17 residues. CDR1 is MGHDK and CDR2 is SYGVNS in the germline V gene. The CDR3 here is CASSAVSGGVGADTQYF. Here the CDR3 DNA reads TGTGCCAGCAGTGCGGTTAGCGGGGGGGTTGGAGCAGATACGCAGTATTTT.

Ten or more counts support this clonotype. The gene calls are TRBV29-1 and TRBJ2-3; D remains unclear. Trimming removed 8 bases at V and 0 bases at J, with 12 bases between. Per the germline V gene, CDR1 is SQVTM and CDR2 is ANQGSEA. The CDR3 is made up of 13 amino acids. In nucleotides, the CDR3 is TGCAGCATGGAACCCTCTAGCACAGATACGCAGTATTTT. Protein sequence: CSMEPSSTDTQYF.

Many counts were recorded for this clonotype. The V gene is TRBV5-1, the J gene TRBJ2-7; either TRBD1 or TRBD2 may fit D (5 bases each). V shed 4 bases and J shed 6 bases, with 20 bases lying between them. Germline V gene sequence: CDR1 SGHRS, CDR2 YFSETQ. The CDR3 runs 15 residues. For the CDR3, the DNA is TGCGCCAGCAGCCCCACCCCCCGGGGACCCCGCGAGCAGTACTTC. Its translation: CASSPTPRGPREQYF.

This clonotype was observed many times. The chain is built from TRBV7-9 and TRBJ1-1; TRBD1 aligns across 7 bases. V shed 3 bases, J shed 0 bases, and the junction held 1 base outside the gene matches. The CDR3 contains 14 residues. The germline V gene encodes CDR1 SEHNR and CDR2 FQNEAQ (reference sequence). As DNA, the CDR3 is TGTGCCAGCAGCTTTACAGGGGTGAACACTGAAGCTTTCTTT. This encodes CASSFTGVNTEAFF.

This clonotype was detected many times. The J gene is TRBJ2-7, the V gene TRBV27, with D possibly being TRBD1 (5 bases). The V end lost 0 bases, the J end lost 4 bases, and 10 bases lay between the germline ends. Germline CDR1 and CDR2: MNHEY and SMNVEV (reference sequence). This CDR3 region has 14 residues. Here the CDR3 DNA reads TGTGCCAGCAGTTTATCGAACGGACAATACGAGCAGTACTTC. It translates to CASSLSNGQYEQYF.